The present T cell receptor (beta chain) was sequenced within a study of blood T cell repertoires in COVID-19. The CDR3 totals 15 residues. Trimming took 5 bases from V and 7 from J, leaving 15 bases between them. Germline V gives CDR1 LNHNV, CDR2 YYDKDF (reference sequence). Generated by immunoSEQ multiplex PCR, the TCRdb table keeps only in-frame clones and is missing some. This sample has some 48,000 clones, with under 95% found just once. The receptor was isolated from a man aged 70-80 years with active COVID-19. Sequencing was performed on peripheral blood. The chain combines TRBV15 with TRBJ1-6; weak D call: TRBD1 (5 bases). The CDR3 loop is CATSGIRVRNSPLHF. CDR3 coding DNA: TGTGCCACCAGCGGAATCAGGGTCCGGAATTCACCCCTCCACTTT.